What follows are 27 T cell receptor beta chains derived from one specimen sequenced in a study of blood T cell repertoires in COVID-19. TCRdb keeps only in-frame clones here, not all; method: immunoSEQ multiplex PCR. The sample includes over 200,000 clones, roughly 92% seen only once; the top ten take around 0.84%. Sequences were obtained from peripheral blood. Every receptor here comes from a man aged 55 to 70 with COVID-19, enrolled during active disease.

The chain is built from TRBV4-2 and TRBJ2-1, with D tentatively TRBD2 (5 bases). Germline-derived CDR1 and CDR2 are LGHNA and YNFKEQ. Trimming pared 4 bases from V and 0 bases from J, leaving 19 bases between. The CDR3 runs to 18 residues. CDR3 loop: CASSPRPGTSPSYNEQFF. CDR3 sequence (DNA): TGTGCCAGCAGCCCGCGGCCGGGAACGTCGCCCTCCTACAATGAGCAGTTCTTC.

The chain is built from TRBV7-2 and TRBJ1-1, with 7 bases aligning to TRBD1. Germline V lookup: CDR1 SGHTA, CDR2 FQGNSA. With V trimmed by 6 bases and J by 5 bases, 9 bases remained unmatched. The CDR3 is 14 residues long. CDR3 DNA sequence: TGTGCCAGCAGAACTACAGGGGAGTTAACTGAAGCTTTCTTT. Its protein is CASRTTGELTEAFF. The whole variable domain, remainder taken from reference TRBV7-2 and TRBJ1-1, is GAGVSQSPSNKVTEKGKDVELRCDPISGHTALYWYRQSLGQGLEFLIYFQGNSAPDKSGLPSDRFSAERTGGSVSTLTIQRTQQEDSAVYLCASRTTGELTEAFFGQGTRLTVV.

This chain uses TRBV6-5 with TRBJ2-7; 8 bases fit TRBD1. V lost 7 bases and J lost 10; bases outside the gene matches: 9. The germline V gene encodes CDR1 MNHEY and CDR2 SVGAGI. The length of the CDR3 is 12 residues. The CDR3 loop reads CASKGQARSQYF. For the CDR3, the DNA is TGTGCCAGCAAGGGACAGGCGAGAAGCCAGTACTTC.

The CDR3 sequence is CASSLVIAGGYYNEQFF. CDR3 DNA sequence: TGTGCCAGCAGCTTAGTGATAGCGGGAGGCTACTACAATGAGCAGTTCTTC. This chain links TRBV7-9 with TRBJ2-1, with 10 bases fitting TRBD2. Trimming at V came to 1 base and at J to 3 bases, leaving 6 bases not matched to a gene. CDR3 size: 17 residues. Germline V gene data show CDR1 as SEHNR and CDR2 as FQNEAQ (reference sequence).

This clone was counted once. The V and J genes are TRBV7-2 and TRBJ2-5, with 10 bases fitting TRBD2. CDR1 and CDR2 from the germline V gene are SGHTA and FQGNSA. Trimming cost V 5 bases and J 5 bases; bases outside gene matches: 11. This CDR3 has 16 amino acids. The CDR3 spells CASSPRTSGLFETQYF. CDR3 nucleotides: TGTGCCAGCAGCCCGAGGACTAGCGGCCTTTTCGAGACCCAGTACTTC.

In DNA, the CDR3 is TGTGCCAGCAGCTTAGCGTCCACAAACTATGGCTACACCTTC. It yields the protein CASSLASTNYGYTF. This chain links TRBV7-2 with TRBJ1-2; no clear D gene. The CDR3 sequence is 14 residues long. CDR1 is SGHTA and CDR2 is FQGNSA in the germline V gene. V was cut by 0 bases and J by 2 bases, with 7 bases left in between.

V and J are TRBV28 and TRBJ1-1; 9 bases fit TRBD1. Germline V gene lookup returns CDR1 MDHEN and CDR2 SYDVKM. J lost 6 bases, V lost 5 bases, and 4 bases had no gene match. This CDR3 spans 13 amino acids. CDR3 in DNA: TGTGCCAGCAGTACAGGGGGCGCATCTGAAGCTTTCTTT. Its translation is CASSTGGASEAFF.

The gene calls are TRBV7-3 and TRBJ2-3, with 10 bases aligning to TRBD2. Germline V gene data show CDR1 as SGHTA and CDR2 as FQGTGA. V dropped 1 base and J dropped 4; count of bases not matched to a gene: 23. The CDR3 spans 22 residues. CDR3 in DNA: TGTGCCAGCAGCTTAAGGCCCCCTATTAGTAGGGCTAGCGGGAGTCTTGCAGATACGCAGTATTTT. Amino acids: CASSLRPPISRASGSLADTQYF.

The CDR3 is CASHTPGGELFF. The CDR3 nucleotides are TGTGCCAGCCATACGCCGGGCGGGGAGCTGTTTTTT. The chain has TRBV7-3 and TRBJ2-2, with D unresolved. The CDR3 sequence is 12 residues long. Trimming removed 8 bases at V and 7 bases at J, with 11 bases between. Germline CDR1 and CDR2: SGHTA and FQGTGA. Variable domain in full (rest from reference TRBV7-3 and TRBJ2-2): GAGVSQTPSNKVTEKGKYVELRCDPISGHTALYWYRQSLGQGPEFLIYFQGTGAADDSGLPNDRFFAVRPEGSVSTLKIQRTERGDSAVYLCASHTPGGELFFGEGSRLTVL.

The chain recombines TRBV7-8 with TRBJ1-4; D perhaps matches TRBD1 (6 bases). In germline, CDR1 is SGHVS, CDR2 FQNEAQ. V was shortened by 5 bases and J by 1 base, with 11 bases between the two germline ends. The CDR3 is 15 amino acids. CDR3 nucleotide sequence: TGTGCCAGCAGCCCAGGGGCAGTAACTAATGAAAAACTGTTTTTT. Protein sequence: CASSPGAVTNEKLFF. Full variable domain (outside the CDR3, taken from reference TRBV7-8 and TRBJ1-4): GAGVSQSPRYKVAKRGQDVALRCDPISGHVSLFWYQQALGQGPEFLTYFQNEAQLDKSGLPSDRFFAERPEGSVSTLKIQRTQQEDSAVYLCASSPGAVTNEKLFFGSGTQLSVL.

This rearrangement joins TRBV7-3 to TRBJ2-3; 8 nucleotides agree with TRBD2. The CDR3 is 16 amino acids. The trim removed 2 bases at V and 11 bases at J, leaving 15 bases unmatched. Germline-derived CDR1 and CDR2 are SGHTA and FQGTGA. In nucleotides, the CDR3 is TGTGCCAGCAGCTTATTAAACGGGAGGGCGCCGTCTTGGCAGTATTTT. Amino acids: CASSLLNGRAPSWQYF.

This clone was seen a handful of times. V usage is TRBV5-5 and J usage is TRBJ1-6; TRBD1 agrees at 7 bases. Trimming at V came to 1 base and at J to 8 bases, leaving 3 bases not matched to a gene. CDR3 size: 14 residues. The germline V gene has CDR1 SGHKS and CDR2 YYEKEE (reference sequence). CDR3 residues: CASSLFRGHSPLHF. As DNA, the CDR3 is TGTGCCAGCAGCTTGTTTAGGGGGCATTCACCCCTCCACTTT. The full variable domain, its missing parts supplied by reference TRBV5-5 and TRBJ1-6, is DAGVTQSPTHLIKTRGQQVTLRCSPISGHKSVSWYQQVLGQGPQFIFQYYEKEERGRGNFPDRFSARQFPNYSSELNVNALLLGDSALYLCASSLFRGHSPLHFGNGTRLTVT.

The CDR3 DNA reads TGTGCCAGCAGCTTTCCACAGGGGAGCCCCTCCTACAATGAGCAGTTCTTC. As protein: CASSFPQGSPSYNEQFF. The J gene is TRBJ2-1, the V gene TRBV5-8; 7 positions match TRBD1. The CDR3 totals 17 residues. From germline, CDR1 is SGHTS and CDR2 YDEGEE. Trimming cost V 2 bases and J 0 bases; bases outside gene matches: 8.

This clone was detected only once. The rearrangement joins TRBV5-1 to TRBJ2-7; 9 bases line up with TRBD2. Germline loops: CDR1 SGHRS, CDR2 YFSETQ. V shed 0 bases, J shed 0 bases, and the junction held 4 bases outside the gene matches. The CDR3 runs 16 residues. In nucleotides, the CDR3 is TGCGCCAGCAGCTTGGGACTAGCGGACGTCTCCTACGAGCAGTACTTC. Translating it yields CASSLGLADVSYEQYF.

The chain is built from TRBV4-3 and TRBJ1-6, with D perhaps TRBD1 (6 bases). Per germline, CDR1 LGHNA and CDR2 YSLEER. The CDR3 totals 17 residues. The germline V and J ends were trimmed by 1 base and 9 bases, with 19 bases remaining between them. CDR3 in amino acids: CASSQAQWEGHASPLHF. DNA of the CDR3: TGCGCCAGCAGCCAAGCCCAGTGGGAGGGACATGCTTCACCCCTCCACTTT.

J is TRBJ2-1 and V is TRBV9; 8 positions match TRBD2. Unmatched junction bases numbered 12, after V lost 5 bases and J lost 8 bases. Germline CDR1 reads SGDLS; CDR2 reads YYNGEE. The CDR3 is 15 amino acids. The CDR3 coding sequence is TGTGCCAGCAGTGCCCAAGCGGGAGATATCTATGAGCAGTTCTTC. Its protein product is CASSAQAGDIYEQFF.

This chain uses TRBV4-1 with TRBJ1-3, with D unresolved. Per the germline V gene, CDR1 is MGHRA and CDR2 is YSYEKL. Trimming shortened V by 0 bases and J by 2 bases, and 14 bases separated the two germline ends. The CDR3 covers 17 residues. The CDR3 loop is CASSQDRGLGTGNTIYF. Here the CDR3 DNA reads TGCGCCAGCAGCCAAGATCGCGGGTTAGGTACTGGAAACACCATATATTTT.

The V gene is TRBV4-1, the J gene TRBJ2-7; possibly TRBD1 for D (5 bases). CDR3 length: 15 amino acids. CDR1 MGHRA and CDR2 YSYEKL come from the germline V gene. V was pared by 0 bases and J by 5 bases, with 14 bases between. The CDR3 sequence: CASSQDWLGVDEQYF. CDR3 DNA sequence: TGCGCCAGCAGCCAAGATTGGCTAGGGGTTGACGAGCAGTACTTC.

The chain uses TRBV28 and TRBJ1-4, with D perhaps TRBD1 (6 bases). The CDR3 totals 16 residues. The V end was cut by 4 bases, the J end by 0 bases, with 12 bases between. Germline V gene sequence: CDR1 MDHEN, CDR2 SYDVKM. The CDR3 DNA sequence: TGTGCCAGCAGTTCGCCACAGGGACCAACTAATGAAAAACTGTTTTTT. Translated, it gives CASSSPQGPTNEKLFF.

The CDR3 loop is CASSPRTSGPYEQYF. DNA of the CDR3: TGTGCCAGCTCACCACGAACTAGCGGACCCTACGAGCAGTACTTC. The J gene is TRBJ2-7, the V gene TRBV18, with TRBD2 matching over 8 bases. Germline V lookup: CDR1 KGHSH, CDR2 LQKENI. V lost 1 base, J lost 2 bases, and 4 bases stayed unmatched. The length of the CDR3 is 15 residues. The entire variable domain, with the rest obtained from reference TRBV18 and TRBJ2-7, is as follows: NAGVMQNPRHLVRRRGQEARLRCSPMKGHSHVYWYRQLPEEGLKFMVYLQKENIIDESGMPKERFSAEFPKEGPSILRIQQVVRGDSAAYFCASSPRTSGPYEQYFGPGTRLTVT.

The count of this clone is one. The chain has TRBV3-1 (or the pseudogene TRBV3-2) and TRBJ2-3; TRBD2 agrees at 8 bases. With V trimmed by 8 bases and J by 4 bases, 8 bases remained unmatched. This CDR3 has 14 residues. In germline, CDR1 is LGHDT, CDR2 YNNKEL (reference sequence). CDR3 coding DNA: TGTGCCAGCTCCCAGGGACTAGGCTCAGATACGCAGTATTTT. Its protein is CASSQGLGSDTQYF.

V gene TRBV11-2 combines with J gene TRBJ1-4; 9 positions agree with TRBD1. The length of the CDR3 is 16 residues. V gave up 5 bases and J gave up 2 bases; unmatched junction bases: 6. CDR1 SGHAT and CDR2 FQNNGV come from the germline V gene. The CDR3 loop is CASSDYRGPTNEKLFF. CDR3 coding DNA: TGTGCCAGCAGCGACTACAGGGGGCCGACTAATGAAAAACTGTTTTTT.

The CDR3 nucleotides are TGTGCCAGCAGCCAAGATTGGACTAGCGGGTTATACAATGAGCAGTTCTTC. Translated: CASSQDWTSGLYNEQFF. The chain links TRBV4-2 to TRBJ2-1; 11 bases are shared with TRBD2. With 0 bases clipped from V and 4 bases from J, the junction kept 5 bases outside the gene matches. CDR1 LGHNA and CDR2 YNFKEQ come from the germline V gene. This CDR3 has 17 residues.

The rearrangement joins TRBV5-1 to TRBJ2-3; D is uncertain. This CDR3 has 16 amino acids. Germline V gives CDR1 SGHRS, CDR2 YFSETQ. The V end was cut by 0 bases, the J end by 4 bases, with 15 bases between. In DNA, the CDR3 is TGCGCCAGCAGCTTGGGGCTAGTAGGTAACTCAGATACGCAGTATTTT. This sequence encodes CASSLGLVGNSDTQYF.

The CDR3 DNA reads as TGCGCCAGCAGCCAAGACGTGGGACAGGGGGCTAGTGAAAAACTGTTTTTT. As protein: CASSQDVGQGASEKLFF. The rearrangement joins TRBV4-1 to TRBJ1-4; TRBD1 matches 12 bases. V was pared by 0 bases and J by 7 bases, with 6 bases of the junction left unmatched. CDR1 is MGHRA, CDR2 YSYEKL, per germline. This CDR3 is 17 amino acids long.

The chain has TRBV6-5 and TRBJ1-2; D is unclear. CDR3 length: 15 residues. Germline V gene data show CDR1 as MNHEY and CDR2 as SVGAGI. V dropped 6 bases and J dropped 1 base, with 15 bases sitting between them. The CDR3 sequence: CASSYFGSINYGYTF. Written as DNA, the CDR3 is TGTGCCAGCAGCTATTTCGGGTCAATTAACTATGGCTACACCTTC.

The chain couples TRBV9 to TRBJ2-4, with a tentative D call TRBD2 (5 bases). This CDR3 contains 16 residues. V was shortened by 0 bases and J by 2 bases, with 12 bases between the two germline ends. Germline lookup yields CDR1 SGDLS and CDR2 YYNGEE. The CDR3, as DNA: TGTGCCAGCAGCGTAGGTCCTCCCGGGACCAAAAACATTCAGTACTTC. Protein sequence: CASSVGPPGTKNIQYF. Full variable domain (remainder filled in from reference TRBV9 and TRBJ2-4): DSGVTQTPKHLITATGQRVTLRCSPRSGDLSVYWYQQSLDQGLQFLIQYYNGEERAKGNILERFSAQQFPDLHSELNLSSLELGDSALYFCASSVGPPGTKNIQYFGAGTRLSVL.